The next 29 T cell receptor beta chains were all read from a single sample in a study of cytomegalovirus exposure and HLA in healthy donors. Vbeta (60) and Jbeta (13) primers were used in the PCR. Assay used: immunoSEQ multiplex PCR; TCRdb lists only in-frame clones, some missing. In the table there are roughly 180,000 clones, over 60% of which are singletons. Sequences were obtained from PBMCs. Receptor source: a man aged 18 to 35 in good health and CMV-seronegative.

The chain joins TRBV2 to TRBJ2-7; 14 bases line up with TRBD2. The J segment lost 5 bases and the V segment lost 5 bases, leaving 11 bases of the junction unmatched. The CDR3 is 17 residues long. CDR1 SNHLY and CDR2 FYNNEI come from the germline V gene. In nucleotides, the CDR3 is TGTGCCAGCAGTAAATGGGGACTAGCGGGGGTTGACGACGAGCAGTACTTC. Its protein is CASSKWGLAGVDDEQYF.

This clone appeared once. This chain joins TRBV7-9 and TRBJ1-2; possible D gene TRBD1, 6 bases. Per germline, CDR1 SEHNR and CDR2 FQNEAQ (reference sequence). CDR3 length: 13 amino acids. The germline V and J ends were trimmed by 5 bases and 6 bases, with 13 bases remaining between them. CDR3 amino acids: CASSPQGRDGYTF. The CDR3 DNA reads TGTGCCAGCAGCCCTCAGGGGCGGGATGGCTACACCTTC. Drawing the rest from reference TRBV7-9 and TRBJ1-2, the complete variable domain is DTGVSQNPRHKITKRGQNVTFRCDPISEHNRLYWYRQTLGQGPEFLTYFQNEAQLEKSRLLSDRFSAERPKGSFSTLEIQRTEQGDSAMYLCASSPQGRDGYTFGSGTRLTVV.

V is TRBV5-4 and J is TRBJ2-1, with 7 bases lining up with TRBD2. The germline gives CDR1 SGHNT, CDR2 YYREEE (reference sequence). With 4 bases clipped from V and 9 bases from J, the junction kept 22 bases outside the gene matches. The CDR3 has 18 residues. Written as DNA, the CDR3 is TGTGCCAGCAGCCCGGGGGGTGTTGCGGGAGCCAAGCGTGGTGAGCAGTTCTTC. It codes for CASSPGGVAGAKRGEQFF.

The rearrangement uses TRBV5-1 and TRBJ2-7, with 7 bases aligning to TRBD1. This CDR3 has 14 amino acids. Per germline, CDR1 SGHRS and CDR2 YFSETQ. Trimming at V came to 4 bases and at J to 2 bases, leaving 6 bases not matched to a gene. The CDR3 loop is CASSLRQGAYEQYF. CDR3 DNA: TGCGCCAGCAGCCTTAGACAGGGAGCCTACGAGCAGTACTTC.

V usage is TRBV4-2 and J usage is TRBJ2-3; D might be TRBD1 (6 bases). The CDR3 sequence is 17 residues long. From germline, CDR1 is LGHNA and CDR2 YNFKEQ. V lost 8 bases to trimming and J lost 2 bases, with 23 bases between them. CDR3 protein: CASSTWGRGSLTDTQYF. The CDR3 coding sequence is TGTGCCAGCTCTACCTGGGGAAGGGGGAGTCTCACAGATACGCAGTATTTT.

J is TRBJ1-2 and V is TRBV18, with 7 bases fitting TRBD1. Germline assignment: CDR1 KGHSH and CDR2 LQKENI. The CDR3 is 13 amino acids. The ends lost 3 bases at V and 7 bases at J; junction bases unmatched: 5. The CDR3 here is CASSPNTGVGYTF. The CDR3 bases are TGTGCCAGCTCACCGAATACAGGGGTTGGCTACACCTTC.

The rearrangement joins TRBV30 to TRBJ1-6, with TRBD1 matching 7 bases. V lost 4 bases, J lost 7 bases, and 10 bases stayed unmatched. Germline V lookup: CDR1 GTSNPN, CDR2 SVGIG (reference sequence). The CDR3 runs to 15 residues. The CDR3: CAWTRLGTANSPLHF. CDR3 DNA sequence: TGTGCCTGGACACGACTCGGGACAGCAAATTCACCCCTCCACTTT.

This clone was counted a few times. The J gene is TRBJ2-1, the V gene TRBV7-2; D perhaps matches TRBD2 (6 bases). V was trimmed by 5 bases and J by 5 bases, leaving 16 bases between them. Germline V lookup: CDR1 SGHTA, CDR2 FQGNSA. CDR3 size: 15 residues. The CDR3 loop reads CASSTQGGTHNEQFF. The DNA for the CDR3 is TGTGCCAGCAGCACCCAGGGCGGGACCCACAATGAGCAGTTCTTC.

This chain connects TRBV25-1 to TRBJ1-2; 7 nucleotides line up with TRBD1. The CDR3 sequence is 17 residues long. Germline CDR1 and CDR2: MGHDK and SYGVNS. V lost 1 base, J lost 8 bases, and 16 bases stayed unmatched. CDR3 residues: CASSEWTGDIRSGGYTF. As DNA, the CDR3 is TGTGCCAGCAGTGAATGGACAGGAGACATCCGGTCGGGGGGCTACACCTTC.

The CDR3 protein is CASSLMSSGANVLTF. The CDR3 DNA sequence: TGCGCCAGCAGCTTAATGAGCTCTGGGGCCAACGTCCTGACTTTC. V usage is TRBV5-1 and J usage is TRBJ2-6, with unresolved D. Between the trimmed V and J ends, which lost 2 bases and 0 bases, there was a span of 6 bases. The CDR3 is made up of 15 amino acids. Germline CDR1 is SGHRS and CDR2 is YFSETQ.

The V and J genes are TRBV7-6 and TRBJ2-7; tentative D call: TRBD1 (5 bases). With 5 bases removed from V and 1 base from J, the gap between germline ends came to 9 bases. The germline gives CDR1 SGHVS, CDR2 FNYEAQ. The CDR3 sequence is 13 residues long. DNA for the CDR3: TGTGCCAGCAGCCTGACAGAGTCCTACGAGCAGTACTTC. Its protein product is CASSLTESYEQYF.

The CDR3 loop reads CASSRQGARDEQYF. The CDR3 DNA is TGTGCCAGCAGTCGACAGGGGGCCCGGGACGAGCAGTACTTC. This chain uses TRBV6-6 with TRBJ2-7; 10 nucleotides line up with TRBD1. This CDR3 is built from 14 residues. Germline trimming cut 5 bases from V and 5 bases from J; bases unmatched to any gene: 6. Germline V gene sequence: CDR1 MNHNY, CDR2 SVGAGI (reference sequence).

J is TRBJ1-2 and V is TRBV28, with a possible D match to TRBD1 (5 bases). Germline CDR1 is MDHEN and CDR2 is SYDVKM. The CDR3 is 14 amino acids. Trimming removed 2 bases from V and 2 bases from J, with 9 bases in between. In DNA, the CDR3 is TGTGCCAGCAGTTTAGTCGACAGCAACTATGGCTACACCTTC. Translating it yields CASSLVDSNYGYTF.

The CDR3 DNA follows: TGTGCCAGCAGCTTTACGGCTAGCGGGAGGAATGAGCAGTTCTTC. It codes for CASSFTASGRNEQFF. The chain combines TRBV7-9 with TRBJ2-1; 11 nucleotides align to TRBD2. Germline V lookup: CDR1 SEHNR, CDR2 FQNEAQ (reference sequence). J lost 7 bases, V lost 3 bases, and 5 bases had no gene match. The CDR3 has 15 residues.

CDR3 residues: CSVVGGVNTEAFF. CDR3 nucleotides: TGCAGCGTTGTTGGAGGGGTGAACACTGAAGCTTTCTTT. The chain uses TRBV29-1 and TRBJ1-1; possible D gene TRBD1, 5 bases. The CDR3 loop spans 13 amino acids. Germline CDR1 SQVTM, CDR2 ANQGSEA. V was pared by 4 bases and J by 0 bases, with 9 bases between.

This rearrangement joins TRBV2 to TRBJ2-2; maybe TRBD1 (5 bases). The CDR3 runs 17 residues. Germline-derived CDR1 and CDR2 are SNHLY and FYNNEI. The V end lost 5 bases, the J end lost 1 base, and 17 bases lay between the germline ends. CDR3 in amino acids: CASSSHDSVWNTGELFF. The DNA for the CDR3 is TGTGCCAGCAGTTCACATGACAGTGTTTGGAACACCGGGGAGCTGTTTTTT.

The genes are TRBV7-2 and TRBJ1-1; no clear D gene. Trimming removed 5 bases from V and 10 bases from J, with 14 bases in between. CDR3 size: 12 residues. Germline-derived CDR1 and CDR2 are SGHTA and FQGNSA. The DNA of the CDR3 is TGTGCCAGCAGCCCCCCTGGCAGTCCAGCTTTCTTT. Protein: CASSPPGSPAFF.

V is TRBV30 and J is TRBJ2-6, with TRBD1 identical over 12 bases. V shed 8 bases and J 0 bases; nucleotides not matched to a gene: 8. Germline loops: CDR1 GTSNPN, CDR2 SVGIG (reference sequence). The CDR3 covers 17 residues. CDR3 bases: TGTGCCCGTACCGGGACAGGGGGCCTCTCTGGGGCCAACGTCCTGACTTTC. Its protein is CARTGTGGLSGANVLTF. The full variable domain, with the rest looked up from reference TRBV30 and TRBJ2-6, is SQTIHQWPATLVQPVGSPLSLECTVEGTSNPNLYWYRQAAGRGLQLLFYSVGIGQISSEVPQNLSASRPQDRQFILSSKKLLLSDSGFYLCARTGTGGLSGANVLTFGAGSRLTVL.

The rearrangement uses TRBV7-3 and TRBJ2-5; D gene uncertain. Germline CDR1 SGHTA, CDR2 FQGTGA. The CDR3 length is 13 residues. The V end lost 4 bases, the J end lost 1 base, and 7 bases lay between the germline ends. In nucleotides, the CDR3 is TGTGCCAGCAGCTCACTTCCCCAAGAGACCCAGTACTTC. This sequence encodes CASSSLPQETQYF. The whole variable domain, remainder taken from reference TRBV7-3 and TRBJ2-5, is GAGVSQTPSNKVTEKGKYVELRCDPISGHTALYWYRQSLGQGPEFLIYFQGTGAADDSGLPNDRFFAVRPEGSVSTLKIQRTERGDSAVYLCASSSLPQETQYFGPGTRLLVL.

The rearrangement joins TRBV27 to TRBJ1-5; TRBD1 matches at 7 bases. V shed 6 bases and J 0 bases; nucleotides not matched to a gene: 5. Per the germline V gene, CDR1 is MNHEY and CDR2 is SMNVEV (reference sequence). The CDR3 has 15 residues. The CDR3 region is CASSPGTVSNQPQHF. In nucleotides, the CDR3 is TGTGCCAGCAGCCCCGGGACAGTTAGCAATCAGCCCCAGCATTTT.

This chain connects TRBV5-8 to TRBJ1-5; 9 positions agree with TRBD1. The CDR3 has 17 residues. CDR1 and CDR2 from the germline V gene are SGHTS and YDEGEE. The J segment lost 7 bases and the V segment lost 4 bases, leaving 15 bases of the junction unmatched. CDR3 sequence reads: CASSPSWRGTGRQPQHF. The CDR3 nucleotides are TGTGCCAGCAGCCCCTCTTGGCGGGGGACAGGGAGGCAGCCCCAGCATTTT.

In its sample, this clone was seen a few times. This sequence joins TRBV7-2 and TRBJ2-1; 9 bases agree with TRBD2. The length of the CDR3 is 16 residues. CDR1 is SGHTA and CDR2 is FQGNSA in the germline V gene. Trimming at V came to 2 bases and at J to 7 bases, leaving 9 bases not matched to a gene. Written as DNA, the CDR3 is TGTGCCAGCAGCTTAAAGGCGGGGGGGGCTTTGAATGAGCAGTTCTTC. Translating gives CASSLKAGGALNEQFF.

J is TRBJ2-1 and V is TRBV12-5; TRBD1 might be the D (6 bases). Germline V gene lookup returns CDR1 LGHNT and CDR2 FRNRAP. The CDR3 contains 14 residues. The ends were cut back, 1 base at V and 4 bases at J, with 8 bases in the middle. The CDR3 DNA follows: TGTGCTAGTGGTTTGGGGGGGCCGTACAATGAGCAGTTCTTC. Its protein is CASGLGGPYNEQFF. Combining the CDR3 with reference TRBV12-5 and TRBJ2-1 gives the whole variable domain DARVTQTPRHKVTEMGQEVTMRCQPILGHNTVFWYRQTMMQGLELLAYFRNRAPLDDSGMPKDRFSAEMPDATLATLKIQPSEPRDSAVYFCASGLGGPYNEQFFGPGTRLTVL.

This chain connects TRBV2 to TRBJ2-2; the match to TRBD2 covers 10 bases. Germline CDR1 SNHLY, CDR2 FYNNEI. The CDR3 length is 14 residues. J lost 6 bases, V lost 6 bases, and 4 bases had no gene match. The CDR3 region is CASRPGLASGELFF. Written as DNA, the CDR3 is TGTGCCAGCAGACCGGGACTAGCGTCCGGGGAGCTGTTTTTT.

This sequence joins TRBV7-9 and TRBJ2-5; a possible D gene is TRBD1 (7 bases). CDR3 size: 16 residues. V lost 6 bases and J 0 bases, leaving 17 bases between the germline ends. Germline CDR1 is SEHNR and CDR2 is FQNEAQ (reference sequence). CDR3: CASRGGGRGYQETQYF. The DNA for the CDR3 is TGTGCCAGCAGGGGGGGAGGCAGGGGGTACCAAGAGACCCAGTACTTC.

V is TRBV30 and J is TRBJ1-1; no clear D. V was shortened by 3 bases and J by 10 bases, with 18 bases between the two germline ends. This CDR3 has 13 amino acids. Germline values: CDR1 GTSNPN, CDR2 SVGIG (reference sequence). CDR3 region: CAWRVGGIIGAFF. CDR3 bases: TGTGCCTGGAGGGTTGGAGGGATCATCGGAGCTTTCTTT.

The CDR3 DNA sequence: TGTGCCAGCAGTGAAGTACGGAGGGGAGTTACTGAAGCTTTCTTT. It codes for CASSEVRRGVTEAFF. The chain joins TRBV2 to TRBJ1-1, with a possible D match to TRBD1 (5 bases). From germline, CDR1 is SNHLY and CDR2 FYNNEI. The CDR3 has 15 residues. The V gene lost 1 base and the J gene lost 5 bases, with 14 bases spanning the gap.

This chain joins TRBV10-1 and TRBJ1-1, with D tentatively TRBD1 (5 bases). CDR3 length: 17 amino acids. The germline V gene has CDR1 WNHNN and CDR2 SYGVQD (reference sequence). V gave up 3 bases and J gave up 1 base, with 18 bases separating them. CDR3 amino acids: CASSDTAKGLTNTEAFF. For the CDR3, the DNA is TGCGCCAGCAGTGATACCGCCAAGGGACTTACGAACACTGAAGCTTTCTTT.

This chain links TRBV19 with TRBJ1-5, with D perhaps TRBD1 (5 bases). The ends were cut back, 3 bases at V and 2 bases at J, with 8 bases in the middle. CDR1 and CDR2 (germline): LNHDA, SQIVND (reference sequence). The CDR3 totals 14 residues. CDR3 region: CASSIRRGNQPQHF. The CDR3 bases are TGTGCCAGTAGTATCCGCAGGGGCAATCAGCCCCAGCATTTT.